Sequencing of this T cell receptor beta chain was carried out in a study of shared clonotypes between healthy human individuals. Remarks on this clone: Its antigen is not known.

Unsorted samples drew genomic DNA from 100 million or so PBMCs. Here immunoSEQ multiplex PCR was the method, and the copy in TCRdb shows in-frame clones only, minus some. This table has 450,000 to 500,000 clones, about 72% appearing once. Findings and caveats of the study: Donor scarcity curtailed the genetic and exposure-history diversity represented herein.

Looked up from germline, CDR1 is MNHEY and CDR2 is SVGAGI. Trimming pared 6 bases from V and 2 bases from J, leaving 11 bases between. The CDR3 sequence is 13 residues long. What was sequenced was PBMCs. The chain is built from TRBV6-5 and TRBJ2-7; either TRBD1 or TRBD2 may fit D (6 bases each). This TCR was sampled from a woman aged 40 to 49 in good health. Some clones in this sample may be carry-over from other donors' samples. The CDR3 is CASRDGGPYEQYF. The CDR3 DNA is TGTGCCAGCAGAGACGGGGGCCCCTACGAGCAGTACTTC.